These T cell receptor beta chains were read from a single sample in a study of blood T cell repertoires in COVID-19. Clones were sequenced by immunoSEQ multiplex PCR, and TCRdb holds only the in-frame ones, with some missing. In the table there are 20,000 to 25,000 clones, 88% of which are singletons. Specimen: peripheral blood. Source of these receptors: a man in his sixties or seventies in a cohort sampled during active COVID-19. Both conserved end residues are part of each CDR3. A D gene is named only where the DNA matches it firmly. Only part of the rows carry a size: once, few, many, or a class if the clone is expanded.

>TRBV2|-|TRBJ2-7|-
CATVQTPSSYEQYF
TGTGCCACCGTACAGACCCCAAGTTCCTACGAGCAGTACTTC
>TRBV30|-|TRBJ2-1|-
CAWRLPPGEQFF
TGTGCCTGGAGACTGCCCCCGGGGGAGCAGTTCTTC
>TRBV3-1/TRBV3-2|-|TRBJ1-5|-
CASSQGQGMSNQPQHF
TGTGCCAGCAGCCAAGGGCAGGGGATGAGCAATCAGCCCCAGCATTTT
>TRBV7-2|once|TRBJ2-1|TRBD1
CASSFRDRGSEQFF
TGTGCCAGCAGCTTCCGGGACAGGGGGAGTGAGCAGTTCTTC
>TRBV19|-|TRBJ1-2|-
CATSAGRSGRGYTF
TGTGCCACCTCGGCGGGGCGCTCGGGACGAGGCTACACCTTC
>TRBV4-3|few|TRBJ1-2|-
CASSQNPRVLNYGYTF
TGCGCCAGCAGCCAAAATCCCCGGGTCCTTAACTATGGCTACACCTTC
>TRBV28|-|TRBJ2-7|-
CASSLPTPGDSYEQYF
TGTGCCAGCAGTTTGCCGACCCCAGGGGACTCCTACGAGCAGTACTTC
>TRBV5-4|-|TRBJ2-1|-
CASSFPPDEQFF
TGTGCCAGCAGCTTTCCCCCCGATGAGCAGTTCTTC
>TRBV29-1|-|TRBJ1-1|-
CSVPRGMNTEAFF
TGCAGCGTTCCACGAGGGATGAACACTGAAGCTTTCTTT
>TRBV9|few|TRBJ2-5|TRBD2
CASSPLGTSDRTSGRTGAQYF
TGTGCCAGCAGCCCATTGGGGACAAGCGATAGGACTAGCGGGAGGACTGGGGCCCAGTACTTC
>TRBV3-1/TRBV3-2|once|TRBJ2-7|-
CASSQRGKVYEQYF
TGTGCCAGCAGCCAACGGGGGAAGGTTTACGAGCAGTACTTC
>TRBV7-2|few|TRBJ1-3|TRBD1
CASSPRQGRVNTIYF
TGTGCCAGCAGCCCCCGACAGGGAAGGGTGAACACCATATATTTT
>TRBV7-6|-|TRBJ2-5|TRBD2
CASSPSGGRWETQYF
TGTGCCAGCAGCCCCAGCGGGGGGCGCTGGGAGACCCAGTACTTC
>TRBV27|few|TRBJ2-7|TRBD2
CASRGLAGGVEQYF
TGTGCCAGCAGAGGACTAGCGGGAGGAGTCGAGCAGTACTTC
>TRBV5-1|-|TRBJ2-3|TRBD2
CASSPRSGRATDTQYF
TGCGCCAGCAGCCCCCGTAGCGGGAGGGCCACAGATACGCAGTATTTT
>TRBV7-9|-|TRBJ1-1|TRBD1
CASSLGTVTEAFF
TGTGCCAGCAGCTTGGGGACAGTTACTGAAGCTTTCTTT
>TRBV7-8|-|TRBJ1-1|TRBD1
CASSLAGGQVGHTEAFF
TGTGCCAGCAGCTTAGCGGGGGGACAGGTCGGTCACACTGAAGCTTTCTTT
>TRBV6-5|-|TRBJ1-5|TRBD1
CASRPGQGAGQPQHF
TGTGCCAGCAGACCCGGACAGGGGGCTGGTCAGCCCCAGCATTTT
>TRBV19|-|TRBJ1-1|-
CASSRQFRAFF
TGTGCCAGTAGTCGACAGTTTAGAGCTTTCTTT
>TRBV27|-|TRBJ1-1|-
CASSPGRGVRNTEAFF
TGTGCCAGCAGCCCCGGGAGGGGTGTTCGGAACACTGAAGCTTTCTTT
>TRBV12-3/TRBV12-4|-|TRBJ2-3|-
CATSPRLDTQYF
TGTGCCACCAGCCCCAGGTTAGATACGCAGTATTTT
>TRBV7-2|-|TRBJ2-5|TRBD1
CASSGQGRFRETQYF
TGTGCCAGCAGCGGACAGGGGAGATTCCGAGAGACCCAGTACTTC
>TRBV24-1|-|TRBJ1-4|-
CATSDSRQLFF
TGTGCCACCAGTGATTCCAGGCAACTGTTTTTT
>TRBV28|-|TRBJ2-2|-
CASREGGKINTGELFF
TGTGCCAGCAGAGAAGGCGGGAAAATAAACACCGGGGAGCTGTTTTTT
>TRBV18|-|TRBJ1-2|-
CASSPKTNPSNYGYTF
TGTGCCAGCTCACCTAAGACAAACCCCTCTAACTATGGCTACACCTTC
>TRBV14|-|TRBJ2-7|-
CASSPLPGSLYF
TGTGCCAGCAGCCCCCTCCCGGGAAGTCTGTACTTC
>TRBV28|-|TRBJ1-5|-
CASSFFSGGASNQPQHF
TGTGCCAGCAGTTTTTTTTCGGGAGGGGCAAGCAATCAGCCCCAGCATTTT
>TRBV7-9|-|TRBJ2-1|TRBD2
CASSLKSRLAGSYNEQFF
TGTGCCAGCAGCTTAAAGTCCCGACTAGCGGGGTCCTACAATGAGCAGTTCTTC
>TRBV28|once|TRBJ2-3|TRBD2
CASSPPGGTDTQYF
TGTGCCAGCAGCCCCCCGGGAGGTACAGATACGCAGTATTTT
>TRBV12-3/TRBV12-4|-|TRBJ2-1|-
CASSVGQLNEQFF
TGTGCCAGCAGTGTTGGACAGCTGAATGAGCAGTTCTTC
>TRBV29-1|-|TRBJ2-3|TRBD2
CSVAGTSGRTDTQYF
TGCAGCGTGGCCGGGACTAGCGGCCGCACAGATACGCAGTATTTT
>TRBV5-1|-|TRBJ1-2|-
CASAQLGGDYGYTF
TGCGCCAGCGCCCAGTTGGGAGGGGACTATGGCTACACCTTC
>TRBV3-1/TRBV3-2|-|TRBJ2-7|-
CASSQGLRAYEQYF
TGTGCCAGCAGCCAAGGTCTCAGGGCCTACGAGCAGTACTTC
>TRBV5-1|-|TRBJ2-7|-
CASSLVGAGEQYF
TGCGCCAGCAGCTTGGTGGGGGCTGGCGAGCAGTACTTC
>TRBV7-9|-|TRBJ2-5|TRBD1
CASSPGDRGEVETQYF
TGTGCCAGCAGCCCTGGGGACAGGGGCGAGGTAGAGACCCAGTACTTC
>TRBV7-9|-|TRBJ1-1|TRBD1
CASSYRTGVNTEAFF
TGTGCCAGCAGCTACCGGACAGGGGTGAACACTGAAGCTTTCTTT
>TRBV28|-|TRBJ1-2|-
CASSLGGVSNYGYTF
TGTGCCAGCAGTTTGGGAGGAGTTTCTAACTATGGCTACACCTTC
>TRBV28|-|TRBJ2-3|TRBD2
CASSTPSGQGTDTQYF
TGTGCCAGCAGCACCCCTAGCGGCCAAGGCACAGATACGCAGTATTTT